Below, one T cell receptor (beta chain) is given with its context. Antigen specificity is unknown. The method, 5' RACE with UMI labels, was used to prepare the TRB cDNA libraries. No DNA is given; TCRdb re-called the 5' RACE reads and lists each CDR3 protein once. The table for this sample gives 20,000 to 25,000 distinct CDR3 sequences. This CDR3 is 16 amino acids long. From germline, CDR1 is MDHEN and CDR2 SYDVKM. The record originates from a study of CXCR3-negative and CXCR3-positive naive CD8 T cells. Study-wide results and limits: With CXCR3 expression partially decreased after cryopreservation, most assays relied on fresh PBMCs. Whereas both naive subsets had comparably high diversity, memory CD8+ cells had much lower diversity.

Every CD8+ subset sample held about 280,000 flow-sorted cells, done in triplicate. The sequence came from a human donor in good health. Some clones in this sample may be carry-over from other donors' samples. Specimen: memory CD8+ T cells from blood. V usage is TRBV28 and J usage is TRBJ2-2; TCRdb names TRBD1, which stays unverified in the absence of DNA. CDR3 sequence: CASSLTGGSNTGELFF.